This T cell receptor (beta chain) was sequenced for a study of long-term antiretroviral therapy in people with HIV (dated by TCRdb to 2022 to 2024). Background for the entire study: The earliest samples were collected approximately a decade before the 2015 WHO recommendation for immediate ART, a period when ART was typically delayed until CD4 counts fell. This retrospective serial study examined whether starting ART and sustained HIV suppression were associated with changes in the composition and diversity of the TRB repertoire in peripheral blood. A total of 150 to 200 cryopreserved PBMC samples came from a few dozen adults with confirmed HIV infection and were collected serially over a mean of about six years (range 1-12). Among the 30 or so participants with HIV, approximately 10 were female. No cross-contamination during QIAcube processing was seen in test extractions of a monoclonal T-cell line run alongside a few dozen polyclonal samples.

Broader findings and caveats from the paper: Inferences about post-ART repertoire changes are limited because no data were available on ART adherence, viral resistance or therapy changes. Because cell numbers in pre-ART samples were limited, unsorted PBMC were profiled instead of sorted CD4+ and CD8+ T cells. CDR3 length ranges in HIV repertoires were narrower than in controls, and network structure suggested an antigen-experienced repertoire with only a slight naive shift after ART. Starting ART was linked to a significant rise in TRB diversity, yet even after long-term ART the diversity remained significantly lower than in transplant donor controls. The samples span the years 2004 to 2017, and the ART regimens used may be less effective than current regimens. Limited PBMC availability meant only the TCR beta chain was sequenced, without alpha chain pairing. Expanded TRB clones identified before ART initiation dominated the repertoire at all time points, although this dominance fluctuated and declined in many PLHIV after ART.

V lost 4 bases and J lost 0 bases; the stretch between them is 17 bases long. Sequences SEHNR (CDR1) and FQNEAQ (CDR2) are obtained from the germline V gene (reference sequence). The CDR3 sequence holds 17 residues, the cysteine and phenylalanine included. Here the CDR3 DNA is all that survives: 51 bases in frame from base 1. To be included, a participant needed at least one PBMC sample from before ART initiation plus at least two post-ART samples. All participants with HIV were treated in the United States of America. Before DNA extraction, cryopreserved samples of about 0.9-11 million PBMC were thawed and washed. At the time of the earliest PBMC sample, participants with HIV were aged between about 20 and 60 years. Per participant, PBMC samples came from 1-4 timepoints prior to ART initiation and 2-8 timepoints following ART initiation, for a median of 7 samples. For every participant, serial HIV viral load, CD4+ T-cell count, ART history and demographic data were obtained. Genomic DNA was extracted from unsorted PBMC with a Qiagen kit on a QIAcube, with processing performed in batches of 12 samples.

As concerns this clone: Its antigen target is currently unknown. Nothing much larger sits one base from this clone, and base qualities are not available.

The immunoSEQ hsTCRB v3.0 assay was used at survey level resolution to sequence the TRB variable region. A depth of about 35,000-50,000 T-cell genomes per sample was targeted for TRB sequencing. An Illumina MiSeq with a v3 150-cycle kit was used to sequence the pooled TRB libraries. For the original study's pipeline: Repertoire analysis ran in R within a reproducible Nextflow workflow covering QC, data transformation and analysis. LymphoSeq2, an R package for AIRR-Seq data exploration, was used to implement custom analyses. After excluding a few samples that yielded fewer than 5000 total TRB sequences, approximately 180 HIV repertoires remained for analysis. Among the 180 to 200 retained HIV repertoires, some 57 were collected before ART initiation and 120 to 130 were collected after ART initiation. Each repertoire was downsampled to 5000 TRB nucleotide sequences, and summary statistics were averaged across 100 downsampling iterations. Only TRB sequences with CDR3 regions of at least seven amino acids were retained for analysis. Diversity was assessed using a clonality score derived from Shannon entropy and using the Gini coefficient. In the repertoire networks, any two of the top 5000 CDR3 amino acid sequences were connected whenever the two sequences differed by an edit distance of one. Antigen specificity groups and MHC restriction were predicted for TRB CDR3 amino acid sequences with GLIPH2. CDR3 amino acid sequences were matched against VDJdb and McPAS-TCR to flag known CMV, EBV, HIV or tissue antigen associations. Pre-ART, post-ART and control groups were compared with Wilcoxon signed-rank tests and Holm-Bonferroni correction. TCRdb re-hosts the immuneACCESS table, in-frame sequences only. Its copies lack some clones; in the studies checked, an unresolved V gene accounts for under half of them, and the cause for the rest is not known. Clonal size and the V and J genes are those of that table, whereas D and trimming came from the DNA. Across this sample there are just over 20,000 clones, with approximately 79% seen only once. Of the sample, roughly a tenth falls within the top ten clones.

The material sequenced was unsorted PBMCs, taken 4.1 years after starting antiretroviral therapy. The receptor's source is a woman in her 40s with HIV. The rearranged chain carries TRBV7-9 and TRBJ2-3, with a tentative D call of TRBD1 or TRBD2, each matching 5 bases. The DNA sequence is TGTGCCAGCAGCTGGCCCAGGGCCGGGATTAGCACAGATACGCAGTATTTT. Translation gives CASSWPRAGISTDTQYF.